The T cell receptor (beta chain) under discussion was sequenced for a study of T-cell reconstitution after alpha-beta-depleted transplantation in children. This clonotype was seen repeatedly, ten times or more. Germline loops: CDR1 SGHRS, CDR2 YFSETQ. There are 13 residues in the CDR3. V was cut by 6 bases and J by 6 bases, with 14 bases left in between. Unique molecular identifiers were used in preparing the TCRbeta library. TCRdb re-called the PCR reads through MiXCR, storing one row per CDR3 protein. The table records 150,000 to 250,000 distinct CDR3 sequences, approximately 14% of them present only once.

This receptor was taken from a human donor who donated a stem cell graft to a child with acute lymphoblastic leukemia. The sample was PBMCs from the stem cell graft donor, taken from the stem cell graft. The rearrangement links TRBV5-1 to TRBJ2-3; D remains ambiguous. CDR3 protein: CASTSSSSDTQYF. The CDR3 nucleotides are TGCGCCAGCACGTCATCATCATCCGATACGCAGTATTTT.